This TCR beta chain was obtained from a study of tissue T cells after allogeneic stem cell transplantation. On this clone: The target antigen is unknown. Here the gene names and germline are mouse. The CDR3 end lies 1 residue beyond the end of the read and is filled in from the germline J gene.

V lost 0 bases to trimming and J lost 8 bases, with 6 bases between them. This CDR3 contains 12 residues. CDR1 is SGHSA, CDR2 FRNQAP, per germline. Study-wide results and limits: Across patients, clones rarely overlapped, yet motif clusters were shared tissue-specifically. Anatomically similar tissues had similar TCR repertoires within each patient.

TCRbeta CDR3 was sequenced at survey depth with template counts. Clones were read by immunoSEQ multiplex PCR, and TCRdb kept only the in-frame ones, dropping some. The sample has roughly 50,000 clones, 73% seen once. The genes are TRBV16 and TRBJ2-5; D uncertain. Sequencing was done on a sample of sorted cells pooled from one or two spleens. This clonotype originated in a pool of C57BL/6 mice in good health. The CDR3 bases that were read are TGTGCAAGCAGCTTAGAGGGAGGCACCCAGTAC. Its protein is CASSLEGGTQY. The whole CDR3 region reads CASSLEGGTQYF.